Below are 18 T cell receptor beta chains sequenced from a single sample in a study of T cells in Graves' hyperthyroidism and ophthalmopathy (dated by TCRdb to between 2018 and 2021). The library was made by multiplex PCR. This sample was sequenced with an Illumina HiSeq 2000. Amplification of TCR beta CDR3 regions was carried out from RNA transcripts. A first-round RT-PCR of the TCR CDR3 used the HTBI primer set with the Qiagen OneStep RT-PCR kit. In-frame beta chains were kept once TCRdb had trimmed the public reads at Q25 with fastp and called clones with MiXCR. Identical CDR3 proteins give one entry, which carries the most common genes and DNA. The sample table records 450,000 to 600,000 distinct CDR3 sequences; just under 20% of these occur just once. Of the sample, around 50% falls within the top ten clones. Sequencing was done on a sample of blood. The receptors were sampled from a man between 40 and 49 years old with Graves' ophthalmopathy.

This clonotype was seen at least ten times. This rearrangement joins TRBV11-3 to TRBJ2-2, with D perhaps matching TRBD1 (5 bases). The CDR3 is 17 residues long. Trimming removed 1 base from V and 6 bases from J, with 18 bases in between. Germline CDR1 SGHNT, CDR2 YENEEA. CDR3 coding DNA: TGTGCCAGCAGCTTAGGGGGCCCGGATGCTCAACCCGGGGAGCTGTTTTTT. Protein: CASSLGGPDAQPGELFF.

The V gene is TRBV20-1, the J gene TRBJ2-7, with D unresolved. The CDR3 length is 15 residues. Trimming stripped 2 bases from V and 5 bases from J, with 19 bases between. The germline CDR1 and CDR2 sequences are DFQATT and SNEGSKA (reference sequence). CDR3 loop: CSARRPRSSSNEQYF. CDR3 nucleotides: TGCAGTGCTAGACGCCCTCGGAGCTCTTCCAACGAGCAGTACTTC.

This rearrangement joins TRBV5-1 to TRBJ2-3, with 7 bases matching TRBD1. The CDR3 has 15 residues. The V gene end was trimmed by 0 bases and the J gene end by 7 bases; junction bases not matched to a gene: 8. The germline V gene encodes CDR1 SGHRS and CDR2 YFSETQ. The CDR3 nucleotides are TGCGCCAGCAGCTTGGCCGAGGGGGCAGTTTATACGCAGTATTTT. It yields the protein CASSLAEGAVYTQYF.

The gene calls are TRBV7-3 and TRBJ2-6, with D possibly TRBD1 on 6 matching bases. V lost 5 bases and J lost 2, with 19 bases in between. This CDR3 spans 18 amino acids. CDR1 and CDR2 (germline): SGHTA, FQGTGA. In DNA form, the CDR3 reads TGTGCCAGCAGCCATGACGACAGGTTTATCCCTGGGGCCAACGTCCTGACTTTC. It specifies CASSHDDRFIPGANVLTF.

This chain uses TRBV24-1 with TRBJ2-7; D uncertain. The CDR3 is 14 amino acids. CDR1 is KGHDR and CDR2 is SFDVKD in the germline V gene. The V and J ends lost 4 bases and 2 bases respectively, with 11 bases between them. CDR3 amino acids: CATSENKPPYEQYF. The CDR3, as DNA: TGTGCCACCAGTGAGAACAAACCTCCCTACGAGCAGTACTTC.

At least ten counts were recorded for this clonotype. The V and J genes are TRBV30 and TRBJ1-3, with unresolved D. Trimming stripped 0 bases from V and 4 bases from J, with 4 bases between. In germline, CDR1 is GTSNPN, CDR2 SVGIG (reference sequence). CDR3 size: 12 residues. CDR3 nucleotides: TGTGCCTGGAGTGTACGAGGAAACACCATATATTTT. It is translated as CAWSVRGNTIYF.

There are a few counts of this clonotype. The CDR3 here is CASSPRGQGGLYGYTF. The CDR3 coding sequence is TGTGCCAGCAGCCCCCGGGGCCAGGGGGGGCTCTATGGCTACACCTTC. The chain employs TRBV6-1 and TRBJ1-2; 7 bases line up with TRBD1. This CDR3 region has 16 residues. The V gene's germline CDR1 is MNHNS and CDR2 SASEGT. J lost 4 bases, V lost 6 bases, and 14 bases had no gene match.

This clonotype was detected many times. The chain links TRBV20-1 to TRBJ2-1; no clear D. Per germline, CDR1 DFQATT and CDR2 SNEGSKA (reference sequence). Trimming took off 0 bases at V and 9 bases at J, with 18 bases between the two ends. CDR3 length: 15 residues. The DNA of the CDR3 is TGCAGTGCTAGAGAGAGGTTGGTTTTGTTGGGTGAGCAGTTCTTC. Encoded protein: CSARERLVLLGEQFF.

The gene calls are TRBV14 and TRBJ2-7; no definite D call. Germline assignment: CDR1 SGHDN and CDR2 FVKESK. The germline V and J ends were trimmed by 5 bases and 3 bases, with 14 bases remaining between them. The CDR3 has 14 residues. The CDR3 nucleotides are TGTGCCAGCAGCTTAGCAAACTTAGGCTACGAGCAGTACTTC. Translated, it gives CASSLANLGYEQYF.

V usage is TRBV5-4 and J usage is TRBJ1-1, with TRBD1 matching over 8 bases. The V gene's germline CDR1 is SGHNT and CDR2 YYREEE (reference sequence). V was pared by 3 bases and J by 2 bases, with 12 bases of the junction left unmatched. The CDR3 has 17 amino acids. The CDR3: CASSSPWGQASNTEAFF. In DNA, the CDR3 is TGTGCCAGCAGCTCGCCCTGGGGACAGGCCAGCAACACTGAAGCTTTCTTT.

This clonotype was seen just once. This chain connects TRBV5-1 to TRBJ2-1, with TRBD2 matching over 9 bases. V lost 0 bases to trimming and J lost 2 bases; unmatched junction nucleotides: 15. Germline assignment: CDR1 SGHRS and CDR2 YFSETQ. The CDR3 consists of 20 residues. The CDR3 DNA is TGCGCCAGCAGCTTGGCGCGTTGGGATAGCGGGGGACCCGCCTACAATGAGCAGTTCTTC. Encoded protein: CASSLARWDSGGPAYNEQFF.

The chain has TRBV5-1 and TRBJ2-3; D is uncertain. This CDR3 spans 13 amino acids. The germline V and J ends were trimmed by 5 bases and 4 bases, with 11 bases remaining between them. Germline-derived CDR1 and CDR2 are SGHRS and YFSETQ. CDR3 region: CASRKGGADTQYF. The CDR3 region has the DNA TGCGCCAGCAGAAAGGGTGGTGCAGATACGCAGTATTTT.

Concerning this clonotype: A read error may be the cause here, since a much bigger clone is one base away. The CDR3 DNA follows: TGTGCCAGCAGTCTCCGGCGGGGGGAAGGGGTCAATGAGCAGTTCTTC. It translates to CASSLRRGEGVNEQFF. V is TRBV28 and J is TRBJ2-1, with 8 positions matching TRBD2. The V gene end was trimmed by 5 bases and the J gene end by 6 bases; junction bases not matched to a gene: 12. The germline V gene encodes CDR1 MDHEN and CDR2 SYDVKM. This CDR3 is 16 amino acids long.

Here the CDR3 reads CAIRDREHQPQHF. The CDR3 DNA reads TGTGCCATCAGGGACAGGGAGCATCAGCCCCAGCATTTT. This rearrangement joins TRBV10-3 to TRBJ1-5; 8 positions agree with TRBD1. With 6 bases clipped from V and 5 bases from J, the junction kept 3 bases outside the gene matches. Germline CDR1 ENHRY, CDR2 SYGVKD. The CDR3 has 13 residues.

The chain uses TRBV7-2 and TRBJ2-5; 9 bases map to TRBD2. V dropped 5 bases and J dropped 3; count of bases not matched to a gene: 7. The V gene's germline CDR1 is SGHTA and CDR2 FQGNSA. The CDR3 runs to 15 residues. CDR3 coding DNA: TGTGCCAGCAGCCGGGTGGCGGGAGGGGAAGAGACCCAGTACTTC. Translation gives CASSRVAGGEETQYF.

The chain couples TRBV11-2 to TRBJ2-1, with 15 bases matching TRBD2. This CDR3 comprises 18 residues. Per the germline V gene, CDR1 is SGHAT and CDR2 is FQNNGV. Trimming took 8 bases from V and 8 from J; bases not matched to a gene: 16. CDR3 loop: CASGYPPTGTSGRYEQFF. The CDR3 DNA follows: TGTGCCAGCGGATACCCCCCTACCGGGACTAGCGGGAGGTATGAGCAGTTCTTC.

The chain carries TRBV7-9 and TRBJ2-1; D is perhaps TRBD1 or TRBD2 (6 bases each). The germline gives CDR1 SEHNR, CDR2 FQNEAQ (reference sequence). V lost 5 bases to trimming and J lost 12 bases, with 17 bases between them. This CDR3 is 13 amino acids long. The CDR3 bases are TGTGCCAGCAGCGCCCCCGGGGGCGGACCGCAGTTCTTC. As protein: CASSAPGGGPQFF.

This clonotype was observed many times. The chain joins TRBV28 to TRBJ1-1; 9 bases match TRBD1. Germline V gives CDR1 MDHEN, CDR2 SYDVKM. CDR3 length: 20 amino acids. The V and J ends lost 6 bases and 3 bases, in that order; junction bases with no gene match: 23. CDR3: CASSYWSWKQTGQGHTEAFF. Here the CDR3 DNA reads TGTGCCAGCAGCTATTGGAGTTGGAAACAAACGGGACAGGGCCACACTGAAGCTTTCTTT.